These 7 T cell receptor beta chains were all obtained from the same sample, sequenced in a study of blood T cell repertoires in COVID-19. Libraries were prepared by immunoSEQ multiplex PCR; TCRdb keeps only in-frame clonotypes and omits some of them. The table lists roughly 380,000 clones, approximately 77% of them singletons. The sample taken for sequencing was peripheral blood. The source is a human donor with acute or convalescent COVID-19. The donor label of this sample is uncertain.

This rearrangement joins TRBV4-2 to TRBJ1-3, with D tentatively TRBD1 (5 bases). CDR3 length: 13 residues. Trimming stripped 1 base from V and 7 bases from J, with 8 bases between. CDR1 is LGHNA, CDR2 YNFKEQ, per germline. CDR3 DNA sequence: TGTGCCAGCAGCCAAGCAGGGTCCAACACCATATATTTT. This codes for CASSQAGSNTIYF.

The chain joins TRBV5-4 to TRBJ2-5, with D perhaps matching TRBD1 (6 bases). Germline assignment: CDR1 SGHNT and CDR2 YYREEE (reference sequence). Trimming cost V 1 base and J 5 bases, with 12 bases left between them. The CDR3 runs 14 residues. The CDR3 DNA follows: TGTGCCAGCAGCTTGACAGGGTCGGAGGAGACCCAGTACTTC. Translated, it gives CASSLTGSEETQYF.

In this sample, this clone turned up once. The CDR3 nucleotides read TGCGCCAGCAGTGTCAACATTGGAAACACCATATATTTT. Protein: CASSVNIGNTIYF. The chain has TRBV10-2 and TRBJ1-3; D call uncertain. Germline CDR1 and CDR2: WSHSY and SAAADI. The CDR3 is 13 amino acids. V gave up 4 bases and J gave up 3 bases, with 7 bases separating them.

The J gene is TRBJ2-1, the V gene TRBV27, with TRBD2 matching 11 bases. This CDR3 comprises 16 residues. The V segment lost 1 base and the J segment 7 bases; nucleotides outside the gene matches: 6. CDR1 is MNHEY, CDR2 SMNVEV, per germline (reference sequence). In nucleotides, the CDR3 is TGTGCCAGCAGTTTATTTAGCGGGGGGGCCAGAAATGAGCAGTTCTTC. This encodes CASSLFSGGARNEQFF.

The V call is TRBV6-5, the J call TRBJ2-3; TRBD2 is a possible D gene (6 bases). V was trimmed by 4 bases and J by 2 bases, leaving 16 bases between them. Germline CDR1 is MNHEY and CDR2 is SVGAGI. CDR3 length: 16 residues. The CDR3 region is CASSLGSSALTDTQYF. The DNA of the CDR3 is TGTGCCAGCAGTTTAGGCTCTAGCGCTCTCACAGATACGCAGTATTTT.

The chain's CDR3 is CASSWDTGYGYTF. CDR3 DNA sequence: TGCGCCAGCAGCTGGGACACAGGCTATGGCTACACCTTC. The rearrangement links TRBV5-1 to TRBJ1-2; perhaps TRBD1 as D (6 bases). Germline V CDR1 and CDR2: SGHRS, YFSETQ. Trimming removed 3 bases from V and 4 bases from J, with 10 bases in between. The CDR3 sequence is 13 residues long.

V and J are TRBV14 and TRBJ2-1; TRBD2 aligns across 13 bases. The germline gives CDR1 SGHDN, CDR2 FVKESK. This CDR3 region has 14 residues. The J segment lost 10 bases and the V segment lost 8 bases, leaving 8 bases of the junction unmatched. The CDR3 sequence is CASRGLAGVGEQFF. CDR3 sequence (DNA): TGTGCCAGCCGCGGACTAGCGGGAGTCGGGGAGCAGTTCTTC.